This T cell receptor (beta chain) is drawn from a study of post-analysis software for immune sequencing data. Study context: Some patients lacked subtype; others had relapsing-remitting, secondary progressive or progressive-relapsing disease.

Researchers reported that TCR beta cDNA libraries carried unique molecular identifiers. TCRdb reprocessed the PCR reads with MiXCR, giving one entry per CDR3 protein. The sample contains some 240,000 distinct CDR3 sequences, 35% to 45% of which appear only once. Study-level points and caveats: Same-batch samples co-clustered strongly by F measure. Significantly decreased normalized Chao1 diversity was recorded for multiple sclerosis patients relative to controls.

As to this clonotype: Its target is not known.

Sequencing was performed on blood. The TCR originated in a girl aged 5 to 17 with multiple sclerosis.

CDR3 protein: CASSLGQGLTRNIQYF. CDR3 nucleotides: TGTGCCAGCAGTTTAGGACAGGGGCTGACTCGAAACATTCAGTACTTC. The chain has TRBV12-3 or TRBV12-4 and TRBJ2-4; 8 bases align to TRBD1. CDR3 length equals 16 residues. The V and J ends lost 1 base and 6 bases, in that order; junction bases with no gene match: 8.